Listed below are T cell receptor beta chains from one sample, sequenced in a study of shared clonotypes between healthy human individuals. TCRdb's table, derived via immunoSEQ multiplex PCR, lists solely in-frame clones and lacks some. The sample has about 2.1 million clones, about 94% seen once; the top ten hold around 1.7%. The specimen was naive CD8+ T cells from PBMCs. The receptor set was obtained from a man aged 18 to 29 in good health. Some clones in this sample may be carry-over from other donors' samples. CDR3s include the opening cysteine and the closing phenylalanine or tryptophan. The D gene is left open where the match is weak. Some rows have no size entry. The others give once, few or many, or a class for an expanded clone.

CDR3	DNA	J	size	V	length	D
CAIRSTSGSSGANVLTF	TGTGCCATCAGATCGACTAGCGGCTCCTCTGGGGCCAACGTCCTGACTTTC	TRBJ2-6	once	TRBV10-3	17	TRBD2
CATSGVSSGVSYEQYF	TGTGCCACCAGCGGGGTCTCGTCCGGGGTCTCCTACGAGCAGTACTTC	TRBJ2-7	.	TRBV15	16	.
CASSSSRFYEQYF	.	TRBJ2-7	.	TRBV27	13	.
CASSFAAGGTDTQYF	TGTGCCAGCAGCTTTGCAGCGGGAGGCACAGATACGCAGTATTTT	TRBJ2-3	.	TRBV13	15	TRBD2
CASREDRGSNNEQFF	TGTGCCAGCAGAGAGGACAGGGGGTCAAACAATGAGCAGTTCTTC	TRBJ2-1	.	TRBV6-4	15	TRBD1
CASSLRGRQGPVDTQYF	TGCGCCAGCAGCCTCCGCGGGAGACAGGGACCGGTAGATACGCAGTATTTT	TRBJ2-3	.	TRBV5-1	17	.
CATSRDLGTVQPQHF	TGTGCCACCAGCAGAGATCTAGGGACAGTTCAGCCCCAGCATTTT	TRBJ1-5	.	TRBV15	15	TRBD1
CASSLSLHLGEQYF	TGTGCCAGCAGTTTATCGCTACACCTGGGAGAGCAGTACTTC	TRBJ2-7	.	TRBV27	14	.
CASSSRTGGNTEAFF	TGTGCCAGTAGTTCTCGGACAGGGGGAAACACTGAAGCTTTCTTT	TRBJ1-1	.	TRBV19	15	TRBD1
CASSESVRSQNEKLFF	TGTGCCAGCAGTGAATCTGTGAGGTCGCAGAATGAAAAACTGTTTTTT	TRBJ1-4	.	TRBV6-1	16	.
CASTNGQALRYGYTF	TGTGCCAGCACAAACGGGCAGGCCCTTCGGTATGGCTACACCTTC	TRBJ1-2	.	TRBV6-5	15	.
CASSWTEDTEAFF	TGTGCCAGCAGTTGGACAGAGGACACTGAAGCTTTCTTT	TRBJ1-1	.	TRBV27	13	.
CSVESANQQETQYF	TGCAGCGTTGAAAGTGCTAACCAACAAGAGACCCAGTACTTC	TRBJ2-5	once	TRBV29-1	14	.
CASSLSVSGRNYEQYF	TGTGCCAGCAGTTTATCCGTAAGCGGGAGGAACTACGAGCAGTACTTC	TRBJ2-7	.	TRBV27	16	TRBD2
CASSKSPGEGTEAFF	TGTGCCAGCAGCAAATCGCCAGGGGAGGGCACTGAAGCTTTCTTT	TRBJ1-1	.	TRBV21-1	15	.
CASGGQPNNEQFF	TGTGCCAGCGGGGGACAGCCCAACAATGAGCAGTTCTTC	TRBJ2-1	.	TRBV6-5	13	TRBD1
CATTRGQGATGELFF	TGTGCCACCACCCGAGGACAGGGCGCCACCGGGGAGCTGTTTTTT	TRBJ2-2	.	TRBV27	15	TRBD1
CASSLPDREGETQYF	TGCGCCAGCAGCTTGCCGGACAGGGAAGGGGAGACCCAGTACTTC	TRBJ2-5	.	TRBV5-1	15	TRBD1
CASSLLAGLSTDTQYF	TGTGCCAGCAGCTTACTAGCGGGACTTAGCACAGATACGCAGTATTTT	TRBJ2-3	.	TRBV5-4	16	TRBD2
CASSPRTGYEQYF	TGTGCCAGTAGCCCGAGGACAGGCTACGAGCAGTACTTC	TRBJ2-7	few	TRBV19	13	TRBD1
CASSSPREAKNIQYF	TGTGCCAGCAGCTCCCCCAGGGAAGCAAAAAACATTCAGTACTTC	TRBJ2-4	once	TRBV7-9	15	.
CASSLEGWADGFF	TGTGCCAGCAGTTTAGAGGGCTGGGCGGATGGGTTCTTC	TRBJ2-1	few	TRBV28	13	.
CASSIRDVGYEQYF	TGTGCCAGTAGTATCAGGGACGTGGGCTACGAGCAGTACTTC	TRBJ2-7	.	TRBV19	14	.
CAWSTPGRMNTEAFF	TGTGCCTGGAGTACCCCGGGACGGATGAACACTGAAGCTTTCTTT	TRBJ1-1	.	TRBV30	15	.
CASSLAGLPYEQYF	TGTGCCAGCAGCTTGGCCGGCCTACCCTACGAGCAGTACTTC	TRBJ2-7	.	TRBV5-6	14	.
CASSGEQGAYNEQFF	TGTGCCAGCAGTGGGGAGCAGGGGGCCTACAATGAGCAGTTCTTC	TRBJ2-1	once	TRBV25-1	15	TRBD1
CASSYSRGHGTEAFF	TGTGCCAGCAGTTACTCAAGGGGGCACGGCACTGAAGCTTTCTTT	TRBJ1-1	.	TRBV6-5	15	TRBD1
CASSYGPGNTEAFF	TGTGCCAGCAGTTATGGTCCGGGGAACACTGAAGCTTTCTTT	TRBJ1-1	few	TRBV6-6	14	.
CASSLWGAAETQYF	TGTGCCAGCAGTTTATGGGGGGCTGCCGAGACCCAGTACTTC	TRBJ2-5	.	TRBV27	14	.
CASRAGWGDYEQYF	TGCGCCAGCAGGGCGGGTTGGGGGGACTACGAGCAGTACTTC	TRBJ2-7	.	TRBV10-2	14	.
CAACRGSRCGYTF	TGTGCCGCCTGCAGGGGATCACGGTGTGGCTACACCTTC	TRBJ1-2	.	TRBV19	13	.
CASSFGQGGNIQYF	TGTGCCAGCAGCTTCGGACAGGGAGGAAACATTCAGTACTTC	TRBJ2-4	.	TRBV5-4	14	TRBD1
CASTGQGSEAFF	TGTGCCAGCACGGGACAGGGCTCAGAAGCTTTCTTT	TRBJ1-1	.	TRBV9	12	TRBD1
CASSLVPSGRANNEQFF	TGTGCCAGCAGCTTAGTGCCTAGCGGGAGAGCGAACAATGAGCAGTTCTTC	TRBJ2-1	.	TRBV7-9	17	TRBD2
CASSVPGQGGTPGEQYF	TGTGCCAGCAGCGTACCCGGACAGGGCGGTACTCCTGGGGAGCAGTACTTC	TRBJ2-7	.	TRBV9	17	TRBD1
CASSQFPGGLKGEQYF	TGTGCCAGCAGTCAATTTCCCGGGGGCCTGAAAGGGGAGCAGTACTTC	TRBJ2-7	.	TRBV27	16	.
CASSLVRGADTQYF	TGTGCCAGCAGTTTGGTCAGGGGTGCAGATACGCAGTATTTT	TRBJ2-3	.	TRBV27	14	.
CASSFGVTGNEQFF	TGTGCCAGCAGCTTCGGGGTTACGGGCAATGAGCAGTTCTTC	TRBJ2-1	once	TRBV27	14	.
CSVGQVYGYTF	TGCAGCGTTGGACAGGTTTATGGCTACACCTTC	TRBJ1-2	once	TRBV29-1	11	.
CASSFVADYNEQFF	TGTGCCAGCAGCTTTGTTGCAGATTACAATGAGCAGTTCTTC	TRBJ2-1	.	TRBV5-6	14	.
CASSPGDYEQYF	TGTGCCAGCAGCCCAGGGGACTACGAGCAGTACTTC	TRBJ2-7	.	TRBV7-9	12	.
CASSGPQGTNKYGYTF	TGTGCCAGCAGTGGCCCACAGGGGACGAATAAATATGGCTACACCTTC	TRBJ1-2	.	TRBV25-1	16	TRBD1
CASSGPDILAGNEQFF	TGTGCCAGCAGTGGCCCCGACATCCTCGCGGGCAATGAGCAGTTCTTC	TRBJ2-1	.	TRBV2	16	.
CASSFRTGELFF	TGTGCCAGCAGCTTTAGGACAGGGGAGCTGTTTTTT	TRBJ2-2	.	TRBV7-3	12	.
CASSPRQTEAFF	TGTGCCAGCAGCCCACGACAGACTGAAGCTTTCTTT	TRBJ1-1	.	TRBV7-9	12	.
CASRSVQDSYTDTQYF	TGTGCCAGTAGGTCAGTCCAGGACTCCTACACAGATACGCAGTATTTT	TRBJ2-3	.	TRBV19	16	.
CASSPGQNQPQHF	TGTGCCAGCAGCCCAGGACAGAATCAGCCCCAGCATTTT	TRBJ1-5	.	TRBV7-9	13	.
CASSLPLNTQQFF	TGTGCCAGCAGCTTACCCTTAAACACACAACAGTTCTTC	TRBJ2-1	.	TRBV7-9	13	.
CASSAQTGTNQPQHF	TGTGCCAGCAGTGCGCAAACCGGGACAAATCAGCCCCAGCATTTT	TRBJ1-5	.	TRBV27	15	.
CASSPSVSYEQYF	TGTGCCAGCAGCCCCTCCGTGTCCTACGAGCAGTACTTC	TRBJ2-7	.	TRBV7-2	13	.
CASSYGGKYRGEAFF	TGTGCCAGCAGTTACGGGGGTAAATACAGGGGTGAAGCTTTCTTT	TRBJ1-1	.	TRBV6-5	15	TRBD1
CSVLGHAGNEQFF	TGCAGCGTACTTGGCCACGCAGGAAATGAGCAGTTCTTC	TRBJ2-1	once	TRBV29-1	13	.
CASSPGGSGNTEAFF	TGTGCCAGCTCACCAGGAGGTAGTGGGAACACTGAAGCTTTCTTT	TRBJ1-1	.	TRBV18	15	.